A selection of T cell receptor beta chains follows, all from one sample in a study of blood T cell repertoires in COVID-19. Clones were sequenced by immunoSEQ multiplex PCR, and TCRdb holds only the in-frame ones, with some missing. The sample lists approximately 100,000 clones, about 80% occurring once. Material: peripheral blood. These receptor sequences come from a woman between 45 and 60 years old with acute or convalescent COVID-19. CDR3s include the opening cysteine and the closing phenylalanine or tryptophan. The D gene is left open where the match is weak. Where a row states a size, it is once, few, many or the class of an expanded clone; other rows omit it.

DNA	CDR3	D	V	J	size
TGTGCCAGCAGCTTGGGCGGGGGAGGCACAGATACGCAGTATTTT	CASSLGGGGTDTQYF	TRBD2	TRBV7-6	TRBJ2-3	NA
TGTGCCAGCAGGACAGGGGGCTACGATAATTCACCCCTCCACTTT	CASRTGGYDNSPLHF	TRBD1	TRBV2	TRBJ1-6	many
TGCGCCAGCAGCTTGGGAGGAACGCAGAACTACGAGCAGTACTTC	CASSLGGTQNYEQYF	NA	TRBV5-1	TRBJ2-7	NA
TGCGCCAGCAACCCAAGAGGGTCTGCGGGGGGAGATTACGAGCAGTACTTC	CASNPRGSAGGDYEQYF	TRBD2	TRBV5-1	TRBJ2-7	NA
TGCGCCAGCAGCTTGGAAGCAGGGCGCCACGAGCAGTACTTC	CASSLEAGRHEQYF	NA	TRBV5-1	TRBJ2-7	NA
TGTGCCAGCAGTTCTGCCCCAGGGGTAAAAGCTTTCTTT	CASSSAPGVKAFF	NA	TRBV2	TRBJ1-1	NA
TGTGCCAGCAGTGATCAGGGAACAGGGTATGGCTACACCTTC	CASSDQGTGYGYTF	NA	TRBV2	TRBJ1-2	NA
TGTGCCAGCAGTTACTTAGGACAGGGCAATCAGCCCCAGCATTTT	CASSYLGQGNQPQHF	TRBD1	TRBV6-5	TRBJ1-5	NA
TGTGCCATCAGTGAGTCGATACAGGGAAGCGAGCAGTACTTC	CAISESIQGSEQYF	NA	TRBV10-3	TRBJ2-7	NA
TGTGCCAGCAGTTCCCTCGACCCGGGACAGGGCCTTTACGAGCAGTACTTC	CASSSLDPGQGLYEQYF	TRBD1	TRBV28	TRBJ2-7	NA
TGTGCCAGTACGCGCACAGCACTCTATGGCTACACCTTC	CASTRTALYGYTF	NA	TRBV19	TRBJ1-2	few
TGTGCCAGCAAACGGACAGGCCTCTCTGGAAACACCATATATTTT	CASKRTGLSGNTIYF	TRBD1	TRBV6-5	TRBJ1-3	NA
TGTGCCAGCAGCTTGCCCGGACAGGCGAACACTGAAGCTTTCTTT	CASSLPGQANTEAFF	TRBD1	TRBV5-8	TRBJ1-1	NA
TGCGCCAGCAGCTTGGGTGCCCTCGGAGGTGAGCAGTTCTTC	CASSLGALGGEQFF	NA	TRBV5-1	TRBJ2-1	NA
TGTGCCAGTAGTATGGGGTTCTTAGCGGGGGCTGAGACCCAGTACTTC	CASSMGFLAGAETQYF	TRBD2	TRBV19	TRBJ2-5	NA
TGTGCCTCCAGGACAGTTAACGGCGGCGGGGGCTACACCTTC	CASRTVNGGGGYTF	NA	TRBV28	TRBJ1-2	NA
TGCAGCGTTGTATCTGGGACAGGTCTTAGGGGCTACACCTTC	CSVVSGTGLRGYTF	TRBD1	TRBV29-1	TRBJ1-2	NA
TGTGCCAGCAGGTCGACAGGGGGGATCACTGAAGCTTTCTTT	CASRSTGGITEAFF	TRBD1	TRBV2	TRBJ1-1	NA
TGTGCCAGCAGTTTCCAATCCGAGCAGTACTTC	CASSFQSEQYF	NA	TRBV12-3/TRBV12-4	TRBJ2-7	NA
TGTGCCAGTAGTATGGTCGGGACAGGACAAGAGACCCAGTACTTC	CASSMVGTGQETQYF	TRBD1	TRBV19	TRBJ2-5	few
TGTGCCACCACGGACAGGAGAACGCAGTATTTT	CATTDRRTQYF	TRBD1	TRBV27	TRBJ2-3	NA
TGTGCCTCGACAGGGGGGGCCTCCTACAATGAGCAGTTCTTC	CASTGGASYNEQFF	TRBD1	TRBV30	TRBJ2-1	NA
TGTGCCAGCTCGCCCCTCCGATCGGGCACTGAAGCTTTCTTT	CASSPLRSGTEAFF	NA	TRBV2	TRBJ1-1	NA
TGTGCCAGCTCACAGGGACAGGGCGATTCACCCCTCCACTTT	CASSQGQGDSPLHF	TRBD1	TRBV18	TRBJ1-6	once
TGTGCCAGCAGCCCAGGACAGGGTCGGACCGGGGAGCTGTTTTTT	CASSPGQGRTGELFF	TRBD1	TRBV9	TRBJ2-2	NA
TGTGCCTGGATGGGTGAGGCGGGTACGCAGTATTTT	CAWMGEAGTQYF	NA	TRBV30	TRBJ2-3	NA